The 30 T cell receptor beta chains below all came from one sample that was sequenced in a study of beta chain features in type 1 diabetes (dated 2018 in TCRdb). Library generation was performed with the immunoSEQ multiplex PCR assay. The entire isolated RNA was reverse transcribed using the High Capacity cDNA Reverse Transcription Kit, and thus expressed TCRB transcripts were sequenced. TCRdb's version of the immuneACCESS table is confined to in-frame rearrangements and falls short of the full clone set. An unresolved V gene accounts for under half of the shortfall where checked; the remainder is of unknown origin. Recorded for this sample are 350,000 or so clones; around 20% of them occurred a single time. Together, the top ten hold around 0.04% of the sample. The source material was naive CD4+ T cells from blood. Sample cell subset or site, as interpreted from the label and publication: true naive CD4+ T cells. The receptors shown here come from a woman younger than 30 in good health.

V gene TRBV18 combines with J gene TRBJ2-6, with D unresolved. The CDR3 length is 16 residues. The V gene lost 3 bases and the J gene lost 0 bases, with 9 bases spanning the gap. Germline V gives CDR1 KGHSH, CDR2 LQKENI. CDR3 sequence: CASSPQAYSGANVLTF. CDR3 in DNA: TGTGCCAGCTCACCCCAGGCTTACTCTGGGGCCAACGTCCTGACTTTC.

This clone was counted between two and nine times. The sample has other DNA sequences that encode this CDR3 too. This chain links TRBV7-2 with TRBJ2-1, with 11 nucleotides matching TRBD2. This CDR3 comprises 17 residues. Germline assignment: CDR1 SGHTA and CDR2 FQGNSA. V lost 4 bases and J lost 3; bases outside the gene matches: 8. The CDR3, as DNA: TGTGCCAGCAGCTCCCCCTCCGGGACTAGCGGCTACAATGAGCAGTTCTTC. This translates into CASSSPSGTSGYNEQFF.

The chain combines TRBV6-1 with TRBJ2-2, with 7 bases fitting TRBD1. CDR3 length: 14 residues. CDR1 and CDR2 (germline): MNHNS, SASEGT. J lost 6 bases, V lost 8 bases, and 9 bases had no gene match. This CDR3 reads CASLDRTEAGELFF. The CDR3 coding sequence is TGTGCCAGCTTGGACAGGACGGAGGCCGGGGAGCTGTTTTTT.

J is TRBJ2-2 and V is TRBV5-1; the D is unclear. Germline V gives CDR1 SGHRS, CDR2 YFSETQ. This CDR3 is 15 amino acids long. V was pared by 1 base and J by 4 bases, with 11 bases between. CDR3 DNA: TGCGCCAGCAGCTTGACTATGTCGGGCACCGGGGAGCTGTTTTTT. This codes for CASSLTMSGTGELFF.

CDR3: CASRRDSYGYGYTF. CDR3 coding DNA: TGTGCCAGCAGACGGGACAGCTACGGCTATGGCTACACCTTC. The chain couples TRBV6-5 to TRBJ1-2; 7 bases are shared with TRBD1. This CDR3 region has 14 residues. J lost 4 bases, V lost 6 bases, and 8 bases had no gene match. Germline V gene data show CDR1 as MNHEY and CDR2 as SVGAGI.

The J gene is TRBJ2-2, the V gene TRBV7-2; 9 bases match TRBD2. Germline assignment: CDR1 SGHTA and CDR2 FQGNSA. This CDR3 has 17 residues. V shed 1 base, J shed 4 bases, and the junction held 7 bases outside the gene matches. DNA of the CDR3: TGTGCCAGCAGCTTAGGTCGTCTAGCGGGGACCACCGGGGAGCTGTTTTTT. Translating it yields CASSLGRLAGTTGELFF.

V is TRBV9 and J is TRBJ1-2; TRBD1 is a possible D gene (6 bases). V gave up 3 bases and J gave up 8 bases, with 23 bases separating them. The CDR3 contains 16 residues. The germline CDR1 and CDR2 sequences are SGDLS and YYNGEE. The CDR3 DNA is TGTGCCAGCAGCGCTCATCCGTCCGGGACACTATACGGCTACACCTTC. Translated, it gives CASSAHPSGTLYGYTF. The full variable domain, rest sourced from reference TRBV9 and TRBJ1-2, is DSGVTQTPKHLITATGQRVTLRCSPRSGDLSVYWYQQSLDQGLQFLIQYYNGEERAKGNILERFSAQQFPDLHSELNLSSLELGDSALYFCASSAHPSGTLYGYTFGSGTRLTVV.

V is TRBV18 and J is TRBJ1-6, with D tentatively TRBD1 (6 bases). This CDR3 region has 15 residues. CDR1 KGHSH and CDR2 LQKENI come from the germline V gene. Trimming took 3 bases from V and 6 from J, leaving 12 bases between them. Here the CDR3 reads CASSPIQGSNSPLHF. For the CDR3, the DNA is TGTGCCAGCTCACCCATACAGGGAAGTAATTCACCCCTCCACTTT.

To note about this clone: The same CDR3 arises from other DNA sequences in this sample as well. The chain joins TRBV9 to TRBJ2-5, with 10 bases fitting TRBD2. Unmatched junction bases numbered 2, after V lost 0 bases and J lost 3 bases. This CDR3 comprises 15 residues. Germline CDR1 is SGDLS and CDR2 is YYNGEE. CDR3 DNA: TGTGCCAGCAGCGTAGGGCTAGCGGGAGAAGAGACCCAGTACTTC. It yields the protein CASSVGLAGEETQYF.

The chain links TRBV10-3 to TRBJ1-1, with a possible D match to TRBD1 (6 bases). Trimming shortened V by 6 bases and J by 4 bases, and 18 bases separated the two germline ends. Germline lookup yields CDR1 ENHRY and CDR2 SYGVKD. This CDR3 spans 15 amino acids. The CDR3 bases are TGTGCCATCAGAATCAATGAGGGGGTGGCCACTGAAGCTTTCTTT. It encodes CAIRINEGVATEAFF.

The gene calls are TRBV4-1 and TRBJ2-1; D possibly corresponds to TRBD2 (5 bases). Germline V gene data show CDR1 as MGHRA and CDR2 as YSYEKL. V dropped 6 bases and J dropped 0 bases, with 18 bases sitting between them. The CDR3 runs to 17 residues. CDR3 sequence reads: CASRTSEGTNSYNEQFF. The CDR3 DNA reads TGCGCCAGCAGGACCTCCGAGGGAACCAACTCCTACAATGAGCAGTTCTTC.

The chain couples TRBV11-2 to TRBJ2-1; 8 bases are shared with TRBD1. Germline loops: CDR1 SGHAT, CDR2 FQNNGV. V shed 11 bases, J shed 6 bases, and the junction held 9 bases outside the gene matches. The CDR3 totals 13 residues. Here the CDR3 DNA reads TGTGCCTCACCCGGACAGGGTAGCAATGAGCAGTTCTTC. Its translation is CASPGQGSNEQFF.

This chain connects TRBV5-6 to TRBJ1-2, with 7 nucleotides matching TRBD1. The trim removed 4 bases at V and 4 bases at J, leaving 4 bases unmatched. CDR1 and CDR2 (germline): SGHDT, YYEEEE. The CDR3 covers 13 residues. This CDR3 reads CASSDRARYGYTF. As DNA, the CDR3 is TGTGCCAGCAGCGACAGGGCTCGCTATGGCTACACCTTC. The full variable domain, with the rest looked up from reference TRBV5-6 and TRBJ1-2, is DAGVTQSPTHLIKTRGQQVTLRCSPKSGHDTVSWYQQALGQGPQFIFQYYEEEERQRGNFPDRFSGHQFPNYSSELNVNALLLGDSALYLCASSDRARYGYTFGSGTRLTVV.

The J gene is TRBJ2-7, the V gene TRBV5-1, with TRBD2 matching over 9 bases. This CDR3 is built from 16 residues. Germline CDR1 SGHRS, CDR2 YFSETQ. V shed 4 bases, J shed 3 bases, and the junction held 11 bases outside the gene matches. Written as DNA, the CDR3 is TGCGCCAGCAGCAGAGCTCCTAGCGGGGAGAGCTACGAGCAGTACTTC. Translation: CASSRAPSGESYEQYF.

The chain uses TRBV9 and TRBJ2-5; D not resolved. This CDR3 has 14 residues. Germline V gene sequence: CDR1 SGDLS, CDR2 YYNGEE. Trimming stripped 0 bases from V and 1 base from J, with 7 bases between. CDR3 in amino acids: CASSVGQLQETQYF. The CDR3 DNA reads as TGTGCCAGCAGCGTAGGTCAACTCCAAGAGACCCAGTACTTC.

This chain joins TRBV7-2 and TRBJ1-2, with D perhaps TRBD1 (5 bases). The CDR3 runs 14 residues. Germline CDR1 SGHTA, CDR2 FQGNSA. V shed 0 bases and J shed 8 bases, with 13 bases lying between them. CDR3 sequence: CASSLAGQGAGYTF. Written as DNA, the CDR3 is TGTGCCAGCAGCTTAGCTGGGCAGGGCGCAGGCTACACCTTC.

The sample holds a few counts of this clone. The V gene is TRBV5-1, the J gene TRBJ2-1, with TRBD2 identical over 9 bases. V dropped 4 bases and J dropped 2; count of bases not matched to a gene: 4. The germline CDR1 and CDR2 sequences are SGHRS and YFSETQ. This CDR3 has 15 residues. The CDR3 bases are TGCGCCAGCAGCGCCCTAGCGGGGACCTACAATGAGCAGTTCTTC. This translates into CASSALAGTYNEQFF.

This clone turned up a few times. The rearrangement links TRBV7-2 to TRBJ2-2; D remains unclear. The length of the CDR3 is 15 residues. Trimming took 6 bases from V and 3 from J, leaving 14 bases between them. Germline CDR1 reads SGHTA; CDR2 reads FQGNSA. CDR3 region: CASSRSMGHTGELFF. The CDR3 DNA sequence: TGTGCCAGCAGTCGCTCGATGGGCCACACCGGGGAGCTGTTTTTT.

This clone came up a few times. The chain has TRBV5-1 and TRBJ1-1, with no clear D. CDR1 and CDR2 from the germline V gene are SGHRS and YFSETQ. V lost 4 bases, J lost 4 bases, and 23 bases lay in between. The CDR3 is made up of 17 amino acids. The CDR3 DNA reads as TGCGCCAGCAGCCCCACGTCGACCTACTCATGGAGCACTGAAGCTTTCTTT. It is translated as CASSPTSTYSWSTEAFF.

With regard to this clone: One junction end disagrees with the germline gene, perhaps due to a read error. The chain has TRBV5-6 and TRBJ2-7, with D perhaps matching TRBD2 (6 bases). The CDR3 covers 14 residues. In germline, CDR1 is SGHDT, CDR2 YYEEEE. This CDR3 reads CASSGGASVASLDF. CDR3 coding DNA: TGTGCCAGCAGCGGCGGGGCTAGCGTGGCGTCGCTTGACTTC. Full variable domain (outside the CDR3, taken from reference TRBV5-6 and TRBJ2-7): DAGVTQSPTHLIKTRGQQVTLRCSPKSGHDTVSWYQQALGQGPQFIFQYYEEEERQRGNFPDRFSGHQFPNYSSELNVNALLLGDSALYLCASSGGASVASLDFGPGTRLTVT.

As concerns this clone: The sample holds other DNA sequences that translate to the same CDR3. V and J are TRBV4-2 and TRBJ1-5; 7 nucleotides agree with TRBD1. This CDR3 contains 14 residues. Germline CDR1 and CDR2: LGHNA and YNFKEQ. J was trimmed by 1 base and V by 3 bases; bases with no gene match: 0. The CDR3 bases are TGTGCCAGCAGCCAGGGACAGAGCAATCAGCCCCAGCATTTT. It specifies CASSQGQSNQPQHF.

This chain joins TRBV19 and TRBJ1-6; D is ambiguous. Germline CDR1 reads LNHDA; CDR2 reads SQIVND (reference sequence). The V and J ends lost 6 bases and 7 bases respectively, with 10 bases between them. The CDR3 is made up of 13 amino acids. The CDR3 DNA reads TGTGCCAGTAGCCGGTCGGGAAATTCACCCCTCCACTTT. Translating gives CASSRSGNSPLHF.

This clone turned up a few times. The chain uses TRBV4-3 and TRBJ2-3; D gene uncertain. V was clipped by 1 base and J by 3 bases, with 2 bases between them. Germline assignment: CDR1 LGHNA and CDR2 YSLEER. This CDR3 spans 12 amino acids. This chain's CDR3 is CASSQATDTQYF. In DNA, the CDR3 is TGCGCCAGCAGCCAAGCGACAGATACGCAGTATTTT.

Only a few counts were recorded for this clone. The chain employs TRBV14 and TRBJ2-1, with 8 bases identical to TRBD2. The CDR3 consists of 15 residues. Germline V gene lookup returns CDR1 SGHDN and CDR2 FVKESK. Unmatched junction bases numbered 6, after V lost 6 bases and J lost 2 bases. CDR3 sequence reads: CASSAISGTYNEQFF. The CDR3 coding sequence is TGTGCCAGCAGTGCGATTAGCGGGACCTACAATGAGCAGTTCTTC.

The CDR3 DNA reads as TGTGCCACCAGCCCCCGTAGAGGACTCGGGAATCAGCCCCAGCATTTT. It codes for CATSPRRGLGNQPQHF. The V call is TRBV15, the J call TRBJ1-5, with no clear D. Germline loops: CDR1 LNHNV, CDR2 YYDKDF (reference sequence). This CDR3 comprises 16 residues. Deletions cut 5 bases from V and 4 bases from J, with 18 bases between.

This clone was seen only a few times. The gene calls are TRBV5-4 and TRBJ1-2; D might be TRBD1 (5 bases). The V gene's germline CDR1 is SGHNT and CDR2 YYREEE (reference sequence). The CDR3 has 15 amino acids. The germline V and J ends were trimmed by 4 bases and 5 bases, with 18 bases remaining between them. DNA for the CDR3: TGTGCCAGCAGCCCTGGGGGGGTTGTTGGGTATGGCTACACCTTC. Its translation is CASSPGGVVGYGYTF.

This clone was seen only a few times. This sequence joins TRBV9 and TRBJ2-7; D might be TRBD1 (6 bases). The CDR3 has 12 amino acids. The germline V and J ends were trimmed by 0 bases and 7 bases, with 8 bases remaining between them. Germline-derived CDR1 and CDR2 are SGDLS and YYNGEE. CDR3 loop: CASSVEGGEQYF. For the CDR3, the DNA is TGTGCCAGCAGCGTAGAAGGGGGTGAGCAGTACTTC.

The CDR3 here is CASSLGLAGTHTDTQYF. DNA for the CDR3: TGTGCCAGCAGCTTAGGGCTAGCGGGCACGCACACAGATACGCAGTATTTT. The genes are TRBV7-2 and TRBJ2-3, with 8 bases aligning to TRBD2. V gave up 1 base and J gave up 2 bases; unmatched junction bases: 8. The germline gives CDR1 SGHTA, CDR2 FQGNSA. The CDR3 has 17 residues.

The sample holds a few counts of this clone. The chain recombines TRBV7-2 with TRBJ2-7; D is unclear. V was pared by 1 base and J by 4 bases, with 2 bases between. Germline CDR1 and CDR2: SGHTA and FQGNSA. The CDR3 is 11 residues long. CDR3: CASSLVYEQYF. In DNA form, the CDR3 reads TGTGCCAGCAGCTTAGTATACGAGCAGTACTTC. The full variable domain, rest sourced from reference TRBV7-2 and TRBJ2-7, is GAGVSQSPSNKVTEKGKDVELRCDPISGHTALYWYRQSLGQGLEFLIYFQGNSAPDKSGLPSDRFSAERTGGSVSTLTIQRTQQEDSAVYLCASSLVYEQYFGPGTRLTVT.

The chain links TRBV11-2 to TRBJ1-3, with D perhaps TRBD1 (6 bases). This CDR3 has 15 residues. Germline V gives CDR1 SGHAT, CDR2 FQNNGV. V was trimmed by 4 bases and J by 4 bases, leaving 14 bases between them. The CDR3 loop reads CASSSLQGTGNTIYF. The CDR3, as DNA: TGTGCCAGCAGCTCATTACAGGGTACGGGAAACACCATATATTTT.